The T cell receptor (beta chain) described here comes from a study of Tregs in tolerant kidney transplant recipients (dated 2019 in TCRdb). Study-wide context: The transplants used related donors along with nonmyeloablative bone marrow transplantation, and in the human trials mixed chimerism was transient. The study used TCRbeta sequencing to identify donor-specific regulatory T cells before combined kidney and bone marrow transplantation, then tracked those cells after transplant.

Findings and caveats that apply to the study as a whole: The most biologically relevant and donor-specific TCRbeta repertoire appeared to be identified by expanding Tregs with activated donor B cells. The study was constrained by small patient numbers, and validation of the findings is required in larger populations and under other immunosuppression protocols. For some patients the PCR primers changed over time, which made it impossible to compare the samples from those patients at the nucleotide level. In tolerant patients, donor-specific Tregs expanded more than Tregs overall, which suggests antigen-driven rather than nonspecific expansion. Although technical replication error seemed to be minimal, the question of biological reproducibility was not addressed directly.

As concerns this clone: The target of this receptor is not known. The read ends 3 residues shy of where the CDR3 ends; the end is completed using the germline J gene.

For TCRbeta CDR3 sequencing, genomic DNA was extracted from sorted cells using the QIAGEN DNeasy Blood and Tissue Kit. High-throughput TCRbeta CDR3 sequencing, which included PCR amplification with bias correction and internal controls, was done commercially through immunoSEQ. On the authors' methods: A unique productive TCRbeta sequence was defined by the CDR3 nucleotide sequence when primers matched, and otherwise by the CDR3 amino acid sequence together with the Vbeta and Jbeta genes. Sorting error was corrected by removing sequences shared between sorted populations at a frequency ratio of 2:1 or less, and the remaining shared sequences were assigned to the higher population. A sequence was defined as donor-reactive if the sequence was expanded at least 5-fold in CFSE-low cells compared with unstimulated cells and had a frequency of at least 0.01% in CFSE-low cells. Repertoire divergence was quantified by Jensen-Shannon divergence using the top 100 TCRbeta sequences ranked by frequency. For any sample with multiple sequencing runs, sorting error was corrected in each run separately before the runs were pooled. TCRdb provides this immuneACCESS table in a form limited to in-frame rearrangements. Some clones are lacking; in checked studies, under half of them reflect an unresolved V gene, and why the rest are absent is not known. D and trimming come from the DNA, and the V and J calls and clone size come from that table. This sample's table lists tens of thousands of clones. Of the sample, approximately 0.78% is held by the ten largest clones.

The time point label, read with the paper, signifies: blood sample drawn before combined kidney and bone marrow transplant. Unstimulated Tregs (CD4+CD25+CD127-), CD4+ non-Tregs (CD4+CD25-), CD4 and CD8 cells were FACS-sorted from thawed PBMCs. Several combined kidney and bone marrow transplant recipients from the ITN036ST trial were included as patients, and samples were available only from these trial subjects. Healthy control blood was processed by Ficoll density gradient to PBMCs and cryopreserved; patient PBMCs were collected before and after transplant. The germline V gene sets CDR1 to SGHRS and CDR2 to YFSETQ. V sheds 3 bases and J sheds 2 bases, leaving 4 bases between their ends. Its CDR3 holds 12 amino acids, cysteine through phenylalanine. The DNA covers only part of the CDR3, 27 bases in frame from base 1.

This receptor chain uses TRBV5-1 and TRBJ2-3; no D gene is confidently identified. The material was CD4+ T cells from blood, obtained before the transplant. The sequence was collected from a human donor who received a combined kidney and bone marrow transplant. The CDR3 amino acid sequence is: CASSSYTDTQYF. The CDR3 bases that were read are TGCGCCAGCAGCTCCTACACAGATACG. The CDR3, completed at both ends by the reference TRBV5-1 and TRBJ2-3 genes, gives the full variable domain KAGVTQTPRYLIKTRGQQVTLSCSPISGHRSVSWYQQTPGQGLQFLFEYFSETQRNKGNFPGRFSGRQFSNSRSEMNVSTLELGDSALYLCASSSYTDTQYFGPGTRLTVL.